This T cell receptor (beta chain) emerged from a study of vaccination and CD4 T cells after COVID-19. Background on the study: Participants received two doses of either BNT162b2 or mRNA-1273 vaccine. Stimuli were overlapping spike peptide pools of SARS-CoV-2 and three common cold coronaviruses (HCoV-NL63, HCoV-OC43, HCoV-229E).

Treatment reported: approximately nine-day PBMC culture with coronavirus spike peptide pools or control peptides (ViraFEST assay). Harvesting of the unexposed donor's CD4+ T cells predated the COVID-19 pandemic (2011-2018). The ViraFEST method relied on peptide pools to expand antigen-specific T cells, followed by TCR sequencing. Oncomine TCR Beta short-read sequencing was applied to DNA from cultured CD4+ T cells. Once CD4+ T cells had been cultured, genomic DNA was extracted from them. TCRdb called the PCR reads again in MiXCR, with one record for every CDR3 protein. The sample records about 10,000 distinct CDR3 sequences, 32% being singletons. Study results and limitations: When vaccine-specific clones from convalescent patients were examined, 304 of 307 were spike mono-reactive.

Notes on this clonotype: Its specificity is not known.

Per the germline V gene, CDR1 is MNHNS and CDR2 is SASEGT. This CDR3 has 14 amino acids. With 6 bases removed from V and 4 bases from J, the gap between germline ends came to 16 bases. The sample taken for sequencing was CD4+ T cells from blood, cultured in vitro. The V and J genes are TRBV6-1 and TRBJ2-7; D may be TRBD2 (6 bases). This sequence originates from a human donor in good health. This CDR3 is CASSPTFGGYEQYF. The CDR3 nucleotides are TGTGCCAGCAGCCCGACTTTCGGGGGTTACGAGCAGTACTTC.